A selection of T cell receptor beta chains follows, all from one sample in a study of spatial heterogeneity in lung cancer. TCRdb re-analysed the 5' RACE reads in MiXCR, keeping a single row per CDR3 protein. This sample has some 8,700 distinct CDR3 sequences, with 4.5% to 6% found just once. The sample was lung tumor tissue, taken at surgery. Source of these receptors: a male donor with early-stage non-small cell lung cancer. CDR3s include the opening cysteine and the closing phenylalanine or tryptophan. The D gene is left open where the match is weak. Rows give clone size only sometimes, using once, few, many, or a class for an expanded clone.

many	TRBV10-3	TRBD2	TRBJ2-1	TGTGCCATCAGCCTTCTAGCGGACTACAATGAGCAGTTCTTC	CAISLLADYNEQFF
NA	TRBV20-1	NA	TRBJ2-5	TGCAGTGCTAGTACGAGCGGGCCCCCGTACTTC	CSASTSGPPYF
many	TRBV20-1	NA	TRBJ1-2	TGCAGTGCTTACGGAGGGGCCTTCTCGTACGGCTACACCTTC	CSAYGGAFSYGYTF
many	TRBV12-3/TRBV12-4	NA	TRBJ2-5	TGTGCCAGCGGATACAGGGTTGAGACCCAGTACTTC	CASGYRVETQYF
many	TRBV5-4	TRBD1	TRBJ2-5	TGTGCCAGCAGCAGACAGGGGGCCGCAGAGACCCAGTACTTC	CASSRQGAAETQYF
many	TRBV27	NA	TRBJ2-5	TGTGCCAGCAGTTTATCTGGGGCGGGGACCCAGTACTTC	CASSLSGAGTQYF
medium-sized	TRBV27	NA	TRBJ2-5	TGTGCCAGCAGTGCTCAGGTACGGGAGACCCAGTACTTC	CASSAQVRETQYF
once	TRBV7-2	NA	TRBJ1-1	TGTGCCAGCAGCTTCCTCCAGATAGCTAACACTGAAGCTTTCTTT	CASSFLQIANTEAFF
many	TRBV6-5	NA	TRBJ1-2	TGTGCCAGCAGTCTAGACGGAAACTATGGCTACACCTTC	CASSLDGNYGYTF
many	TRBV14	NA	TRBJ2-7	TGTGCCAGCAGCTTTCGACAGACCTACGAGCAGTACTTC	CASSFRQTYEQYF
NA	TRBV15	TRBD1	TRBJ1-1	TGTGCCACCAGCAGGGACAGGGGGTTGAACACTGAAGCTTTCTTT	CATSRDRGLNTEAFF
many	TRBV20-1	NA	TRBJ2-3	TGCAGTACCGCTCTGGGCACAGATACGCAGTATTTT	CSTALGTDTQYF
many	TRBV5-1	TRBD1	TRBJ2-1	TGCGCCAGCAGCTTCCAATCGGGACAGGGACAGGGTGAGCAGTTCTTC	CASSFQSGQGQGEQFF
many	TRBV18	NA	TRBJ2-5	TGTGCCAGCTCACCACGGATGGCCCAAGAGACCCAGTACTTC	CASSPRMAQETQYF
few	TRBV29-1	NA	TRBJ1-4	TGCAGCGTTGAGGTCGCGGGTAATGAAAAACTGTTTTTT	CSVEVAGNEKLFF
many	TRBV12-3/TRBV12-4	TRBD2	TRBJ2-2	TGTGCCAGCAGCCAGCGGGAGGCCGGGGAGCTGTTTTTT	CASSQREAGELFF
few	TRBV28	TRBD1	TRBJ1-1	TGTGCCAGCAGTCTCCCTTTTCGGGACAGTACGGGGGAAGCTTTCTTT	CASSLPFRDSTGEAFF
many	TRBV7-7	NA	TRBJ2-1	TGTGCTAGCAGCTTTGAGCCAGACAATGAGCAGTTCTTC	CASSFEPDNEQFF
many	TRBV20-1	NA	TRBJ1-2	TGCAGTGCTAGTCTCCAGAACTATGGCTACACCTTC	CSASLQNYGYTF
many	TRBV6-2/TRBV6-3	TRBD1	TRBJ1-5	TGTGCCAGCAGACTGCCGGGACAGGGGCATCAGCCCCAGCATTTT	CASRLPGQGHQPQHF
many	TRBV4-2	TRBD1	TRBJ2-3	TGTGCCAGCAGTCAAGTTGGACAGGGAGGAGCAGATACGCAGTATTTT	CASSQVGQGGADTQYF
many	TRBV11-2	NA	TRBJ1-3	TGTGCCAGCAGCTTATTGTCGGTTCGCTCTGGAAACACCATATATTTT	CASSLLSVRSGNTIYF
few	TRBV27	NA	TRBJ1-6	TGTGCCAGCAGTTTGGATAGGGTTACTTCACCCCTCCACTTT	CASSLDRVTSPLHF
many	TRBV27	NA	TRBJ1-6	TGTGCCAGCAGCGTTCGAGGACAAGGATCACCCCTCCACTTT	CASSVRGQGSPLHF
NA	TRBV25-1	TRBD2	TRBJ2-7	TGTGCCAGCAGTGCCCTAGCGGGAGGTTCCTACGAGCAGTACTTC	CASSALAGGSYEQYF
NA	TRBV4-1	NA	TRBJ2-2	TGCGCCAGCAGCCATTTAGGACACACGGGCGGGGAGCTGTTTTTT	CASSHLGHTGGELFF
many	TRBV2	NA	TRBJ2-7	TGTGCCAGCACCTTGTCCTACGAGCAGTACTTC	CASTLSYEQYF
many	TRBV5-1	TRBD1	TRBJ2-5	TGCGCCAGCAGCTTGGACAGGGGAGCTCGGGGAGAGACCCAGTACTTC	CASSLDRGARGETQYF
medium-sized	TRBV20-1	TRBD1	TRBJ2-7	TGCAGTGCTTCGCCGGGACAGGGAACCTACGAGCAGTACTTC	CSASPGQGTYEQYF
many	TRBV6-2/TRBV6-3	NA	TRBJ1-5	TGTGCCAGCGCCCTAATGGGCAATCAGCCCCAGCATTTT	CASALMGNQPQHF
many	TRBV5-1	NA	TRBJ1-1	TGCGCCAGCAGCGGAAGCGCGGGGACTGAAGCTTTCTTT	CASSGSAGTEAFF
many	TRBV4-2	NA	TRBJ1-5	TGTGCCAGCAGCCAAGATCCGGTTCAGCCCCAGCATTTT	CASSQDPVQPQHF
few	TRBV28	NA	TRBJ1-2	TGTGCCAGCAGTTTACGGCCCGAGAGGGGCTACACCTTC	CASSLRPERGYTF
many	TRBV13	TRBD1	TRBJ1-1	TGTGCCAGCAGCTTAGAGCAGGGGGCCCTTAGCACTGAAGCTTTCTTT	CASSLEQGALSTEAFF
many	TRBV6-1	NA	TRBJ1-1	TGTGCCAGCAGTGTCGGACGGGGGCTGGGGACTGAAGCTTTCTTT	CASSVGRGLGTEAFF
many	TRBV27	TRBD2	TRBJ2-2	TGTGCCAGCAGTCACCTAGCGGGGAGAAGGGACACCGGGGAGCTGTTTTTT	CASSHLAGRRDTGELFF
many	TRBV7-2	TRBD2	TRBJ2-7	TGTGCCAGCAGCCCGGGACTAGGGAGGTACGAGCAGTACTTC	CASSPGLGRYEQYF
many	TRBV4-1	TRBD2	TRBJ2-3	TGCGCCAGCAGCCAAGATCCAGCGGGGGGGCAAGATACGCAGTATTTT	CASSQDPAGGQDTQYF
many	TRBV6-1	NA	TRBJ1-6	TGTGCCAGCAGTGTCAATTGGGGCCCTAACGGTCCCCTCCACTTT	CASSVNWGPNGPLHF
many	TRBV5-1	TRBD1	TRBJ2-3	TGCGCCAGCAGCTTCCGGGACAGGGGCACAGATACGCAGTATTTT	CASSFRDRGTDTQYF
many	TRBV24-1	TRBD1	TRBJ2-5	TGTGCCACCAGTGATTCATTGGTGACAGGGGTTGATGGAGAGACCCAGTACTTC	CATSDSLVTGVDGETQYF
few	TRBV5-6	NA	TRBJ2-2	TGTGCCAGCAGCCATACCCTCGGGGAGCTGTTTTTT	CASSHTLGELFF
many	TRBV6-1	NA	TRBJ2-5	TGTGCCAGCAGTTACCGGGACCAACAAGAGACCCAGTACTTC	CASSYRDQQETQYF
NA	TRBV20-1	TRBD2	TRBJ2-7	TGCAGTGCGGACTGGCGGGAGTCCTACGAGCAGTACTTC	CSADWRESYEQYF
many	TRBV6-6	NA	TRBJ2-7	TGTGCCAGCAGTCTCCGGACTTCTACCTACGAGCAGTACTTC	CASSLRTSTYEQYF
NA	TRBV28	TRBD2	TRBJ2-3	TGTGCCAGCAGTATAACCCCCGGGGGGGGACAAGATACGCAGTATTTT	CASSITPGGGQDTQYF